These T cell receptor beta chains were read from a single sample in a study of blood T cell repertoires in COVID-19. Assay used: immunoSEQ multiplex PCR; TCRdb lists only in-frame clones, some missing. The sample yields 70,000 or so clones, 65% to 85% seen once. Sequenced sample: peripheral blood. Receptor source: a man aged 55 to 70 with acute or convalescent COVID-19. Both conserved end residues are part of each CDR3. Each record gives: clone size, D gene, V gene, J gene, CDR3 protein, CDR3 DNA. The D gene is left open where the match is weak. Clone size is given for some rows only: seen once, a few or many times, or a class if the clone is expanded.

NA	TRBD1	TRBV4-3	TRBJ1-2	CASSQDVGQGLSTF	TGCGCCAGCAGCCAAGATGTGGGACAGGGGCTGTCCACCTTC
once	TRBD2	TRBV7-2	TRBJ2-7	CASSLVWAGGYEQYF	TGTGCCAGCAGCTTAGTCTGGGCGGGGGGCTACGAGCAGTACTTC
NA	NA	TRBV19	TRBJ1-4	CASRERETNEKLFF	TGTGCCAGTAGGGAGCGGGAAACTAATGAAAAACTGTTTTTT
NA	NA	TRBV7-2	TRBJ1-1	CASSETGLATEAFF	TGTGCCAGCAGCGAAACAGGGTTGGCCACTGAAGCTTTCTTT
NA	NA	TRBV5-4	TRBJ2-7	CASSAPDGSSYEQYF	TGTGCCAGCAGCGCGCCCGACGGGAGCTCCTACGAGCAGTACTTC
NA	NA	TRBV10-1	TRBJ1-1	CASSGQRFTEAFF	TGCGCCAGCAGCGGACAGAGATTCACTGAAGCTTTCTTT
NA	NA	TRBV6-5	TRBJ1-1	CASSYQVMNTEAFF	TGTGCCAGCAGTTACCAGGTCATGAACACTGAAGCTTTCTTT
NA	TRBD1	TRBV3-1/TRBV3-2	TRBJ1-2	CASSQGTGGDYGYTF	TGTGCCAGCAGCCAAGGGACAGGGGGAGACTATGGCTACACCTTC
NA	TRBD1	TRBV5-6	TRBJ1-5	CASSLVSDRRNQPQHF	TGTGCCAGCAGCTTGGTGTCGGACAGGCGTAATCAGCCCCAGCATTTT
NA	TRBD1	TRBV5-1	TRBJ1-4	CASSLEPLGQGGEKLFF	TGCGCCAGCAGCTTGGAACCCCTGGGACAGGGCGGTGAAAAACTGTTTTTT
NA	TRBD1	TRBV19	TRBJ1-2	CASTVRQGAGGYTF	TGTGCCAGTACCGTAAGACAGGGGGCGGGTGGCTACACCTTC
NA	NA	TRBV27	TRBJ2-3	CASSPRTSYTDTQYF	TGTGCCAGCAGTCCCCGGACATCTTACACAGATACGCAGTATTTT
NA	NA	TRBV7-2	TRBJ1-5	CASSLVADSNQPQHF	TGTGCCAGCAGCTTAGTAGCGGATAGCAATCAGCCCCAGCATTTT
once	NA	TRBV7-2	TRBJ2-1	CASSLRGNEQFF	TGTGCCAGCAGCTTAAGGGGGAATGAGCAGTTCTTC
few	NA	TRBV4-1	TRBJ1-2	CASSQDGTGLRSNYGYTF	TGCGCCAGCAGCCAAGATGGAACAGGGTTGAGGTCTAACTATGGCTACACCTTC
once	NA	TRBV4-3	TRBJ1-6	CASSQALGTPLHF	TGCGCCAGCAGCCAAGCTCTCGGGACACCCCTCCACTTT
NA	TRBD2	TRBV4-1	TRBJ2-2	CASSRQGLAGTTGELFF	TGCGCCAGCAGCCGTCAGGGGCTAGCGGGGACTACCGGGGAGCTGTTTTTT
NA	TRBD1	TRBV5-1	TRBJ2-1	CASSVRDSSEFF	TGCGCCAGCAGCGTGAGGGACAGCAGTGAGTTCTTC
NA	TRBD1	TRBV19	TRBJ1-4	CASSTARQGIGLEKLFF	TGTGCCAGTAGCACCGCGCGACAGGGGATAGGGTTAGAAAAACTGTTTTTT
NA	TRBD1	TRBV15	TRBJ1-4	CATSRPQEYGDRGEKLFF	TGTGCCACCAGCAGACCTCAGGAGTACGGGGACAGGGGCGAAAAACTGTTTTTT
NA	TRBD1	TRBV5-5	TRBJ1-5	CASSFQLQGASNQPQHF	TGTGCCAGCAGCTTTCAACTACAGGGGGCTAGCAATCAGCCCCAGCATTTT
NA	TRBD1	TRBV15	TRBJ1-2	CATSRDRGTGAGYTF	TGTGCCACCAGCAGAGATCGGGGGACAGGGGCCGGCTACACCTTC
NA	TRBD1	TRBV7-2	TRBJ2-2	CASSSPGQGAGELFF	TGTGCCAGCAGCTCGCCGGGACAGGGGGCCGGGGAGCTGTTTTTT
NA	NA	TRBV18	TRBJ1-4	CASSPPSSEKLFF	TGTGCCAGCTCACCACCTTCTAGTGAAAAACTGTTTTTT
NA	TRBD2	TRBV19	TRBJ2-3	CASSIEASGVRTDTQYF	TGTGCCAGTAGTATAGAGGCCAGCGGGGTTCGCACAGATACGCAGTATTTT
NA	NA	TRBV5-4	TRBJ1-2	CASSLARGPGGYTF	TGTGCCAGCAGCTTGGCCCGAGGTCCGGGGGGCTACACCTTC
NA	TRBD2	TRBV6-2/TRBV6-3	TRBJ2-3	CASSLLAGGGDTQYF	TGTGCCAGCAGTCTTCTAGCGGGGGGGGGAGATACGCAGTATTTT
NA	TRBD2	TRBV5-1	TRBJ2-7	CASTRVGGDHEQYF	TGCGCCAGCACCCGCGTTGGGGGGGACCACGAGCAGTACTTC
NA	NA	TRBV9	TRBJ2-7	CASSVQGSSYEQYF	TGTGCCAGCAGCGTACAGGGAAGCTCCTACGAGCAGTACTTC
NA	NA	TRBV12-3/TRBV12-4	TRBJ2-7	CASSLIPGEQYF	TGTGCCAGCAGTTTAATCCCAGGCGAGCAGTACTTC
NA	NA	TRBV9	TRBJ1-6	CASSVGGGIDSPLHF	TGTGCCAGCAGCGTAGGGGGGGGCATCGATTCACCCCTCCACTTT
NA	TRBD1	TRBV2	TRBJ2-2	CASSEEGAKTANTGELFF	TGTGCCAGCAGTGAAGAGGGGGCGAAAACAGCGAACACCGGGGAGCTGTTTTTT
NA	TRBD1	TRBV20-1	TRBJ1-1	CRYNRGTEAFF	TGCAGATACAACAGGGGGACTGAAGCTTTCTTT
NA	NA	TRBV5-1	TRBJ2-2	CASSPQPGDTGELFF	TGCGCCAGCAGCCCCCAGCCAGGGGACACCGGGGAGCTGTTTTTT
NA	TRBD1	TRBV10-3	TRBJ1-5	CAISPGTASNQPQHF	TGTGCCATCAGTCCCGGGACAGCTAGCAATCAGCCCCAGCATTTT
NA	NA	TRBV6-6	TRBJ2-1	CASSPLLGSNTYNEQFF	TGTGCCAGCAGTCCCCTCTTGGGGAGTAACACCTACAATGAGCAGTTCTTC
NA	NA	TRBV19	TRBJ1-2	CASSTDSLNYGYTF	TGTGCCAGTAGTACCGACAGCCTTAACTATGGCTACACCTTC
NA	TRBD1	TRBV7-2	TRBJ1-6	CASSPDRGFYNSPLHF	TGTGCCAGCAGCCCTGACAGGGGATTCTATAATTCACCCCTCCACTTT
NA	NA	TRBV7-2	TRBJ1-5	CASSSRPSGLDQPQHF	TGTGCCAGCAGCTCCCGCCCTTCAGGGTTAGATCAGCCCCAGCATTTT